This T cell receptor beta chain was found in a study of CXCR3-negative and CXCR3-positive naive CD8 T cells. Study-level background: Total TRB output reached some 130 million reads, about 1.5 +/- 0.3 million per library.

5' RACE that incorporated UMI labels was used to prepare the TRB cDNA libraries. TCRdb re-called the 5' RACE reads; every CDR3 protein appears as one record, without DNA. The specimen's table records about 38,000 distinct CDR3 sequences. The CDR3 loop spans 15 amino acids. Material for sequencing was memory CD8+ T cells from blood. The TCR originated in a human donor in good health. Some clones in this sample may be carry-over from other donors' samples. The chain joins TRBV21-1 to TRBJ2-4; the D call from TCRdb, TRBD2, cannot be confirmed without DNA. TRBV21-1 is a pseudogene segment. CDR3 residues: CASSLLGPLGGIQYF.